A single T cell receptor (beta chain) is shown here with its context. Germline V gives CDR1 MNHNS, CDR2 SASEGT. The V and J ends lost 4 bases and 7 bases, in that order; junction bases with no gene match: 6. The CDR3 runs to 13 residues. Profiled with immunoSEQ multiplex PCR; TCRdb holds only in-frame clones, not every one. The sample shows some 48,000 clones, 80% to 90% of them seen only once. Time point given: peripheral blood 6 weeks after treatment start. This entry is derived from a study of PD-L1 blockade in urothelial cancer. Study as a whole: Males with urothelial cancer arising in the bladder constituted most of the 29 patients. Median T cell yield from blood was around 140,000.

The receptor comes from a man aged 65-85 years with urothelial cancer. Sequenced material: PBMCs, taken around atezolizumab (anti-PD-L1) treatment. V usage is TRBV6-1 and J usage is TRBJ1-1; 7 nucleotides align to TRBD1. CDR3 region: CASSAYRGREAFF. The CDR3 DNA reads TGTGCCAGCAGTGCCTACAGGGGTCGTGAAGCTTTCTTT.